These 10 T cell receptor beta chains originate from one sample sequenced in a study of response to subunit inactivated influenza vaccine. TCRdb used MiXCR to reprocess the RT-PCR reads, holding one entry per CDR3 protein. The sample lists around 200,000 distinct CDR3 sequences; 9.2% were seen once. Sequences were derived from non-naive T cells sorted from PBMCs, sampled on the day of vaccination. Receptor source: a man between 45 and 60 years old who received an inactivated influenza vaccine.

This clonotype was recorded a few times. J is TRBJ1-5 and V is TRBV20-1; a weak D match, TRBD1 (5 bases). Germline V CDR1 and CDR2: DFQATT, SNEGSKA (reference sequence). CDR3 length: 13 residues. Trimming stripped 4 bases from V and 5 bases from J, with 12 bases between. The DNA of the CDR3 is TGCAGTGCTACCGACAGTATTTATCAGCCCCAGCATTTT. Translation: CSATDSIYQPQHF.

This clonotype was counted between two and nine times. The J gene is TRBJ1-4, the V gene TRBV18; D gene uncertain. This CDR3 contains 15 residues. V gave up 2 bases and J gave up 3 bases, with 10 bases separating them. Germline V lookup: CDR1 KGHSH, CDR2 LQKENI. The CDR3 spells CASSPSRSANEKLFF. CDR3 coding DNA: TGTGCCAGCTCACCATCCCGCAGCGCTAATGAAAAACTGTTTTTT. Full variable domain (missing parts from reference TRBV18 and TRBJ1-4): NAGVMQNPRHLVRRRGQEARLRCSPMKGHSHVYWYRQLPEEGLKFMVYLQKENIIDESGMPKERFSAEFPKEGPSILRIQQVVRGDSAAYFCASSPSRSANEKLFFGSGTQLSVL.

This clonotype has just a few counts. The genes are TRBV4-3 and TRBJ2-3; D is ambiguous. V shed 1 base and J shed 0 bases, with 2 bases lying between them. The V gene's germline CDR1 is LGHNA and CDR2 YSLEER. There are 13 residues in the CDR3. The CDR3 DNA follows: TGCGCCAGCAGCCAAGGTAGCACAGATACGCAGTATTTT. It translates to CASSQGSTDTQYF.

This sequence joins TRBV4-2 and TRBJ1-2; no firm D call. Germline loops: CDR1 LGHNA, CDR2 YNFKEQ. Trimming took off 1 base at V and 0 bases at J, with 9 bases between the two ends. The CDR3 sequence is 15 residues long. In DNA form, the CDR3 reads TGTGCCAGCAGCCAAGTCCGTCCTTCTAACTATGGCTACACCTTC. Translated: CASSQVRPSNYGYTF.

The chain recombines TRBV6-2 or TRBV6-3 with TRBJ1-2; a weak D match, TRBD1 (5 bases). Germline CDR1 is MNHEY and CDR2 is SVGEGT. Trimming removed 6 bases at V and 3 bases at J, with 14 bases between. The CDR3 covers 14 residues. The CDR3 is CASRVSGTHYGYTF. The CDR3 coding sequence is TGTGCCAGCAGAGTGTCCGGGACTCACTATGGCTACACCTTC.

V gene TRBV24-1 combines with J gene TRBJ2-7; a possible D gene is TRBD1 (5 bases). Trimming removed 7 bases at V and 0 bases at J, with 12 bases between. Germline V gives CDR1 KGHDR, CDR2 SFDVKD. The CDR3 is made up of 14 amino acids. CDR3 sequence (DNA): TGTGCCACCAGCACAACAGGTGGCTCCTACGAGCAGTACTTC. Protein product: CATSTTGGSYEQYF.

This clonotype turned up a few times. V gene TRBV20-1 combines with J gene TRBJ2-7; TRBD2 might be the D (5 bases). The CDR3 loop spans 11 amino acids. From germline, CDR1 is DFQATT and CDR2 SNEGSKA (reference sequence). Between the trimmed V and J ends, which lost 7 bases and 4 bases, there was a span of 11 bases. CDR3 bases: TGCAGTGGTGGGGAGACGTACGAGCAGTACTTC. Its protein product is CSGGETYEQYF.

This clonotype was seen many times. This chain's CDR3 is CASSEKWTGQEAFF. The CDR3 DNA reads as TGCGCCAGCAGTGAAAAATGGACAGGGCAAGAAGCTTTCTTT. The chain joins TRBV10-2 to TRBJ1-1; 8 positions agree with TRBD1. V lost 3 bases and J lost 8; bases outside the gene matches: 8. CDR3 length equals 14 residues. CDR1 and CDR2 (germline): WSHSY, SAAADI.

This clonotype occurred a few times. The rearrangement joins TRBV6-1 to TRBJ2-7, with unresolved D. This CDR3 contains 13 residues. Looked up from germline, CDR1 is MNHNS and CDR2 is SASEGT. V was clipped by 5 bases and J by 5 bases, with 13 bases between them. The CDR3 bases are TGTGCCAGCAGTCAGACCGGCCAGGACGAGCAGTACTTC. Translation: CASSQTGQDEQYF.

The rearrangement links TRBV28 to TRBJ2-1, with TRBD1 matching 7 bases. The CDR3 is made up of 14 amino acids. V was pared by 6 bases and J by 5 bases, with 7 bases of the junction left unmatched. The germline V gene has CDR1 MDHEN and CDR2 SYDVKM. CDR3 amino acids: CASRLLTGHNEQFF. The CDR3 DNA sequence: TGTGCCAGCAGACTCCTGACAGGGCACAATGAGCAGTTCTTC. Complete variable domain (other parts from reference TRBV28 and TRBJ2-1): DVKVTQSSRYLVKRTGEKVFLECVQDMDHENMFWYRQDPGLGLRLIYFSYDVKMKEKGDIPEGYSVSREKKERFSLILESASTNQTSMYLCASRLLTGHNEQFFGPGTRLTVL.